What follows are 9 T cell receptor beta chains derived from one specimen sequenced in a study of cytomegalovirus exposure and HLA in healthy donors (TCRdb year 2017). The library relied on the immunoSEQ multiplex PCR assay. For the multiplex PCR, a mixture combining 60 forward primers for TCR Vbeta segments and 13 reverse primers for TCR Jbeta segments was used. In TCRdb, the immuneACCESS table is reduced to in-frame sequences with V and J assigned. These tables do not hold every clone; where another copy was compared, an unresolved V gene accounts for under half, and the others remain unexplained. Across this sample there are 100,000 or so clones, with around four fifths seen only once. The ten largest clones add up to approximately 7.9% of the sample. Input material: PBMCs. These receptors all come from a man aged 30-40 years in good health and CMV-seronegative.

This chain uses TRBV11-2 with TRBJ1-6, with a tentative D call TRBD1 (6 bases). V shed 4 bases and J shed 5 bases, with 9 bases lying between them. The CDR3 covers 14 residues. The germline V gene encodes CDR1 SGHAT and CDR2 FQNNGV. Here the CDR3 reads CASSWGQHNSPLHF. The CDR3 DNA is TGTGCCAGCAGCTGGGGGCAGCATAATTCACCCCTCCACTTT. Based on the CDR3 plus reference TRBV11-2 and TRBJ1-6, the full variable domain is EAGVAQSPRYKIIEKRQSVAFWCNPISGHATLYWYQQILGQGPKLLIQFQNNGVVDDSQLPKDRFSAERLKGVDSTLKIQPAKLEDSAVYLCASSWGQHNSPLHFGNGTRLTVT.

The rearrangement joins TRBV5-4 to TRBJ1-3; no firm D call. The CDR3 has 14 residues. The germline V gene has CDR1 SGHNT and CDR2 YYREEE (reference sequence). Deletions cut 3 bases from V and 4 bases from J, with 11 bases between. CDR3 sequence reads: CASSSDPGGNTIYF. The CDR3 DNA is TGTGCCAGCAGCTCTGACCCGGGGGGAAACACCATATATTTT.

About this clone itself: No conserved phenylalanine or tryptophan is present at the end of the CDR3, so a read error is the likely explanation. V is TRBV7-2 and J is TRBJ1-3; TRBD1 agrees at 8 bases. The CDR3 consists of 16 residues. V trimming: 6 bases; J trimming: 2 bases; junction bases outside the gene matches: 9. Germline values: CDR1 SGHTA, CDR2 FQGNSA. CDR3 loop: CASRPTGGSPGNTIYS. CDR3 DNA sequence: TGTGCCAGCAGGCCAACAGGGGGATCCCCTGGAAACACCATATATTCT.

V usage is TRBV19 and J usage is TRBJ2-7; a weak D match, TRBD2 (5 bases). This CDR3 contains 14 residues. Trimming cost V 4 bases and J 2 bases, with 12 bases left between them. The germline CDR1 and CDR2 sequences are LNHDA and SQIVND (reference sequence). CDR3 sequence: CASSTLAGAYEQYF. The CDR3 DNA reads as TGTGCCAGTAGTACCTTGGCGGGCGCCTACGAGCAGTACTTC.

The V gene is TRBV28, the J gene TRBJ1-2; D uncertain. Per the germline V gene, CDR1 is MDHEN and CDR2 is SYDVKM. Trimming removed 3 bases at V and 0 bases at J, with 14 bases between. The CDR3 is 16 residues long. CDR3 amino acids: CASSLGRSLTNYGYTF. The DNA of the CDR3 is TGTGCCAGCAGTTTGGGCAGAAGTCTGACTAACTATGGCTACACCTTC.

The chain joins TRBV2 to TRBJ2-7, with TRBD1 matching 7 bases. The CDR3 extends over 16 amino acids. V gave up 6 bases and J gave up 0 bases; unmatched junction bases: 11. Germline V gene sequence: CDR1 SNHLY, CDR2 FYNNEI. The chain's CDR3 is CASRYPRDSTSYEQYF. CDR3 DNA: TGTGCCAGCAGATACCCCCGGGACAGCACCTCCTACGAGCAGTACTTC.

The CDR3: CASSKAGRYEQYF. The CDR3 nucleotides read TGTGCCAGCAGTAAAGCGGGAAGGTACGAGCAGTACTTC. V is TRBV25-1 and J is TRBJ2-5, with 7 bases lining up with TRBD2. The assigned J gene may be wrong: the sequence end matches TRBJ2-7 better. This CDR3 is 13 amino acids long. The germline V gene encodes CDR1 MGHDK and CDR2 SYGVNS.

This clone was observed a few times. The CDR3 nucleotides are TGTGCCAGTACAGGGGGAGGTAATCAGCCCCAGCATTTT. Its translation is CASTGGGNQPQHF. The chain is built from TRBV6-1 and TRBJ1-5; TRBD1 matches at 8 bases. The CDR3 has 13 amino acids. V lost 9 bases to trimming and J lost 4 bases; unmatched junction nucleotides: 5. CDR1 is MNHNS, CDR2 SASEGT, per germline.

The chain uses TRBV4-3 and TRBJ2-1; 8 positions match TRBD2. The CDR3 contains 13 residues. Germline V CDR1 and CDR2: LGHNA, YSLEER. V lost 3 bases to trimming and J lost 7 bases; unmatched junction nucleotides: 2. In DNA form, the CDR3 reads TGCGCCAGCAGCCAGCGACTAGCGAATGAGCAGTTCTTC. This gives the protein CASSQRLANEQFF.